This passage covers 13 T cell receptor beta chains from one sample sequenced in a study of CD4 T cells in relation to SARS-CoV-2 and coronaviruses. Using immunoSEQ multiplex PCR, the repertoire was profiled, and TCRdb retains in-frame clones only, with some absent. This table has approximately 36,000 clones, roughly 80% appearing once. Antigen specificity for these receptors is unknown. The sequencing sample was made of naive CD4+ T cells from PBMCs, cultured in vitro. Regarding subset: naive CD4+ T cells isolated by negative enrichment. These receptors were collected from an adult with COVID-19.

The gene calls are TRBV28 and TRBJ2-3; possibly TRBD2 for D (5 bases). The germline CDR1 and CDR2 sequences are MDHEN and SYDVKM. V shed 2 bases and J shed 7 bases, with 13 bases lying between them. The CDR3 totals 14 residues. The CDR3 sequence is CASSLPGITNTQYF. CDR3 sequence (DNA): TGTGCCAGCAGTTTACCGGGGATCACCAATACGCAGTATTTT. Variable domain in full (rest from reference TRBV28 and TRBJ2-3): DVKVTQSSRYLVKRTGEKVFLECVQDMDHENMFWYRQDPGLGLRLIYFSYDVKMKEKGDIPEGYSVSREKKERFSLILESASTNQTSMYLCASSLPGITNTQYFGPGTRLTVL.

The genes are TRBV9 and TRBJ2-1; possibly TRBD2 for D (6 bases). This CDR3 contains 15 residues. V was cut by 1 base and J by 1 base, with 9 bases left in between. Germline CDR1 SGDLS, CDR2 YYNGEE. This chain's CDR3 is CASSVYGSSYNEQFF. In DNA form, the CDR3 reads TGTGCCAGCAGCGTATACGGGAGTTCCTACAATGAGCAGTTCTTC.

This sequence joins TRBV5-1 and TRBJ1-1; D uncertain. CDR3 length equals 14 residues. V was cut by 0 bases and J by 7 bases, with 13 bases left in between. Germline V gene data show CDR1 as SGHRS and CDR2 as YFSETQ. CDR3 nucleotide sequence: TGCGCCAGCAGCTTGGTCGGTCCAGAACATGAAGCTTTCTTT. Its translation: CASSLVGPEHEAFF.

The chain combines TRBV6-2 or TRBV6-3 with TRBJ2-2; 14 positions match TRBD2. In germline, CDR1 is MNHEY, CDR2 SVGEGT. J lost 5 bases, V lost 6 bases, and 17 bases had no gene match. This CDR3 has 20 residues. The DNA for the CDR3 is TGTGCCAGCAGGTACCCCGAGGGCGGGACTAGCGGGAGTTATACCGGGGAGCTGTTTTTT. Its translation: CASRYPEGGTSGSYTGELFF.

The gene calls are TRBV18 and TRBJ1-5; D remains unclear. The CDR3 runs 16 residues. Trimming stripped 3 bases from V and 3 bases from J, with 15 bases between. Germline V gene lookup returns CDR1 KGHSH and CDR2 LQKENI. CDR3 region: CASSPSDMGFNQPQHF. The CDR3 DNA is TGTGCCAGCTCACCGTCCGATATGGGGTTCAATCAGCCCCAGCATTTT.

A remark on this clone: A read error may produce the germline difference seen at one junction end. This chain uses TRBV6-8 with TRBJ2-1, with 9 bases aligning to TRBD2. Germline values: CDR1 MNHGY, CDR2 SAAAGT. This CDR3 is built from 13 residues. In nucleotides, the CDR3 is TGTGCCAGCAGTTACGCGGCGGGAGGGAGTATCCTCTTC. Translating it yields CASSYAAGGSILF.

This chain uses TRBV9 with TRBJ2-1, with D maybe TRBD2 (6 bases). Trimming removed 2 bases from V and 9 bases from J, with 12 bases in between. Germline V gives CDR1 SGDLS, CDR2 YYNGEE. This CDR3 is built from 13 residues. The CDR3 bases are TGTGCCAGCAGCGTTCCCGGGAGTACTGAGCAGTTCTTC. It yields the protein CASSVPGSTEQFF.

This sequence joins TRBV15 and TRBJ2-1; either TRBD1 or TRBD2 may fit D (5 bases each). Germline CDR1 LNHNV, CDR2 YYDKDF (reference sequence). V gave up 5 bases and J gave up 4 bases, with 15 bases separating them. This CDR3 is built from 15 residues. The CDR3 loop reads CATSVLRDLYNEQFF. CDR3 coding DNA: TGTGCCACCAGCGTACTCCGGGACCTTTACAATGAGCAGTTCTTC.

This clone was recorded a few times. The rearrangement links TRBV2 to TRBJ1-1; D might be TRBD1 (5 bases). V gave up 2 bases and J gave up 5 bases, with 12 bases separating them. The CDR3 contains 14 residues. Germline values: CDR1 SNHLY, CDR2 FYNNEI. The CDR3 region has the DNA TGTGCCAGCAGTGAAAGGGCAGGGCGTACTGAAGCTTTCTTT. Protein sequence: CASSERAGRTEAFF.

The chain joins TRBV28 to TRBJ1-1; the D gene is possibly TRBD1 (5 bases). V was cut by 4 bases and J by 6 bases, with 12 bases left in between. The CDR3 runs 13 residues. The germline V gene encodes CDR1 MDHEN and CDR2 SYDVKM. CDR3 nucleotide sequence: TGTGCCAGCAGTTCTCCAGGGTACCCTGAAGCTTTCTTT. It codes for CASSSPGYPEAFF.

The chain combines TRBV24-1 with TRBJ1-1; D is uncertain. Per germline, CDR1 KGHDR and CDR2 SFDVKD. Trimming cost V 7 bases and J 3 bases, with 17 bases left between them. The CDR3 consists of 15 residues. The CDR3 DNA reads as TGTGCCACCAGGCCGGTAGGGTTAGAGGACACTGAAGCTTTCTTT. Residues: CATRPVGLEDTEAFF.

The rearrangement uses TRBV18 and TRBJ1-4, with D possibly TRBD1 on 5 matching bases. CDR3 size: 15 residues. Trimming left V 2 bases short and J 4 bases short, with 11 bases between. Germline V gene sequence: CDR1 KGHSH, CDR2 LQKENI. The CDR3 DNA reads TGTGCCAGCTCACCATCCGACAGATTTAATGAAAAACTGTTTTTT. Amino acid sequence: CASSPSDRFNEKLFF.

The chain couples TRBV2 to TRBJ1-1; 10 bases map to TRBD1. Looked up from germline, CDR1 is SNHLY and CDR2 is FYNNEI. CDR3 length equals 13 residues. The trim removed 7 bases at V and 6 bases at J, leaving 5 bases unmatched. The CDR3 here is CASNGQGGAEAFF. CDR3 coding DNA: TGTGCCAGCAACGGACAGGGGGGGGCTGAAGCTTTCTTT.